Included here is one T cell receptor (beta chain) sequence, with context. Its antigen is undetermined. These data are taken from a study of brain T cells in children with intractable seizures. Sample time point: blood from clinic visit 5 months post-surgery; TSC patient then seizure free. Pre-surgery treatment included at least one anti-epileptic drug. Overall study findings and caveats: Pre-surgery blood may have been undersampled, hiding some clones. HCMV serostatus was not known, and viral specificity came from CDR3 similarity only.

Trimming removed 0 bases from V and 5 bases from J, with 13 bases in between. The CDR3 covers 15 residues. Germline V lookup: CDR1 MGHRA, CDR2 YSYEKL. Profiling relied on immunoSEQ multiplex PCR, and the TCRdb table lists in-frame clones only, not all of them. Among 340,000 or so clones, 93% were seen once, and the ten largest hold roughly 6%. J is TRBJ2-5 and V is TRBV4-1; D may be TRBD1 or TRBD2 (6 bases each). This clonotype was sampled from a boy in the first two years of life with tuberous sclerosis and intractable seizures. The specimen was peripheral blood, collected around 5 months after surgery. The CDR3 nucleotides are TGCGCCAGCAGCCAAGATCAGGGGACTGGGGAGACCCAGTACTTC. The encoded protein is CASSQDQGTGETQYF.